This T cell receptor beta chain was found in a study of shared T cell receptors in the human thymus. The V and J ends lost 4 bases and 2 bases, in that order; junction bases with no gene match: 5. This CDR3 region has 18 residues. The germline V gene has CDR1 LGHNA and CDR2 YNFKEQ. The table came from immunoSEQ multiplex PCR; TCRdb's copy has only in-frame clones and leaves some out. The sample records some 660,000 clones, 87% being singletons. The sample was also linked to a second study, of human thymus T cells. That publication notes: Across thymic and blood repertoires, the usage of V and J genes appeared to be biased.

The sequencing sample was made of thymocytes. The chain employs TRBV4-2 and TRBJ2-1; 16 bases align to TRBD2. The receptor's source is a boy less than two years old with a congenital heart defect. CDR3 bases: TGTGCCAGCAGCCGCGGGACTAGCGGGGGGGGCCCCTACAATGAGCAGTTCTTC. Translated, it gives CASSRGTSGGGPYNEQFF.